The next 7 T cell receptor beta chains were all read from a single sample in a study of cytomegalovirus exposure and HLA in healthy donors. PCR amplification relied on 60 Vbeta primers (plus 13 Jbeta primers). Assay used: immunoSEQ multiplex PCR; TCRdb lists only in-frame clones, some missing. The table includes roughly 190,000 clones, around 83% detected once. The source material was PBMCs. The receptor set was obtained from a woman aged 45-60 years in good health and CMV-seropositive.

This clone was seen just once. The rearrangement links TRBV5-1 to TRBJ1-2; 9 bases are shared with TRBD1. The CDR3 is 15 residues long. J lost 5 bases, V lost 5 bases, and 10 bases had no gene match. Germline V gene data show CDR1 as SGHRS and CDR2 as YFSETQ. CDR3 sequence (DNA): TGCGCCAGCAGGGGGGACAGGGAATTATTGTATGGCTACACCTTC. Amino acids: CASRGDRELLYGYTF.

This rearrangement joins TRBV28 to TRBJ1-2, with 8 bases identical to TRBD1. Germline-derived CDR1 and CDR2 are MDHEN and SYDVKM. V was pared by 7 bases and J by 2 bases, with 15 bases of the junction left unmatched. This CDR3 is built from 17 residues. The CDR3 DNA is TGTGCCAGCACCCCCTCAGGACAGGGCACCTTGAACTATGGCTACACCTTC. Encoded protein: CASTPSGQGTLNYGYTF.

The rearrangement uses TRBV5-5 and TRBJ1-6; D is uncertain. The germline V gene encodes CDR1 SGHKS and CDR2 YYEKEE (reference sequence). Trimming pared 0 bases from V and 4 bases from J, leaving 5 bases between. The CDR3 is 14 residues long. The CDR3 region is CASSLEQYNSPLHF. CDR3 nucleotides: TGTGCCAGCAGCTTGGAACAGTATAATTCACCCCTCCACTTT.

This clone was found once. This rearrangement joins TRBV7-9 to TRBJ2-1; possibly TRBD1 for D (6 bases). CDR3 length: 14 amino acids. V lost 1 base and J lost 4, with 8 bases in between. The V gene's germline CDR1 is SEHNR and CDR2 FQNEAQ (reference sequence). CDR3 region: CASSLVGGYNEQFF. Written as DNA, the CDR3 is TGTGCCAGCAGCTTAGTAGGGGGATACAATGAGCAGTTCTTC.

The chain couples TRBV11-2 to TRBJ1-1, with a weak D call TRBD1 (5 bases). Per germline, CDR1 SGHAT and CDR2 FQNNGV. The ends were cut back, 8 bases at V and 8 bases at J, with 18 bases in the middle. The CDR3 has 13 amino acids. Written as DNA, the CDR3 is TGTGCCAGCGCCTCAGGGCCAGTGGCGGAAGCTTTCTTT. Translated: CASASGPVAEAFF.

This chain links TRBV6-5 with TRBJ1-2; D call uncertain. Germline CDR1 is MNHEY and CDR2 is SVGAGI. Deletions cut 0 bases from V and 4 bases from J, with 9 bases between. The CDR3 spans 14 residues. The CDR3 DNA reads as TGTGCCAGCAGTTACTCCGAGGGAACCTATGGCTACACCTTC. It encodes CASSYSEGTYGYTF.

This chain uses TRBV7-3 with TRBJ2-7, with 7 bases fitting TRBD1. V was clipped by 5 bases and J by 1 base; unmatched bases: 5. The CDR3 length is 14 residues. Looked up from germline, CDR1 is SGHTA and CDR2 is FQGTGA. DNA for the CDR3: TGTGCCAGCAGCGAGGGACAGTATTCCTACGAGCAGTACTTC. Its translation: CASSEGQYSYEQYF.